This T cell receptor beta chain appears in the sequencing data of a study of PD-1 blockade in classical Hodgkin lymphoma. Study findings and constraints: CD4+ TCR diversity, unlike CD8+, rose significantly by C4D1. Newly diagnosed patients had baseline TCR diversity that was reportedly lower than that of healthy donors. Complete responders' baseline diversity resembled that of newly diagnosed patients.

Remarks on this clone: Its specificity is unknown.

All trial patients relapsed after autologous stem cell transplantation. Patients had relapsed/refractory classical Hodgkin lymphoma with complete response, partial response or progressive disease as best response. The CDR3 has 18 amino acids. Germline V gene data show CDR1 as SGHTS and CDR2 as YDEGEE. J gave up 4 bases and V 0 bases, and 10 bases lay outside the gene matches. Generated by immunoSEQ multiplex PCR, the TCRdb table keeps only in-frame clones and is missing some. The sample has about 21,000 clones, roughly two thirds seen once. This clonotype originated in a human donor with classical Hodgkin lymphoma. This chain joins TRBV5-8 and TRBJ2-5; TRBD1 matches 12 bases. The source material was peripheral blood mononuclear cells (PBMCs), sampled at baseline. CDR3 bases: TGTGCCAGCAGCTTGGCCGGGACAGGGGGCGATCGGATAGAGACCCAGTACTTC. It codes for CASSLAGTGGDRIETQYF.